The 27 T cell receptor beta chains below were found in one sample sequenced in a study of type 1 regulatory T cells (dated by TCRdb to the early 2020s). The listed sequencing device is Illumina MiSeq. TCRdb reprocessing: public reads trimmed at Q25 with fastp, clones called with MiXCR, in-frame beta chains kept. Each CDR3 protein gets just one entry, which takes the most common genes and DNA from the rows behind it. The sample yields 80,000 to 100,000 distinct CDR3 sequences; 25% to 40% were counted once. 2.2% of the sample is held by the ten biggest clonotypes. What was sequenced was CD4+ T cells, either the whole sample or a sorted fraction (not recorded which). Source of these receptors: a human donor in good health.

The chain uses TRBV12-3 or TRBV12-4 and TRBJ1-2; D may be TRBD1 (5 bases). V was shortened by 1 base and J by 8 bases, with 14 bases between the two germline ends. The CDR3 has 14 amino acids. Here the CDR3 DNA reads TGTGCCAGCAGTTTAGTCCCGCCAGGGAGCGGCTACACCTTC. Amino acids: CASSLVPPGSGYTF.

This rearrangement joins TRBV4-3 to TRBJ2-1; 7 bases are shared with TRBD2. CDR3 length: 15 amino acids. The V segment lost 2 bases and the J segment 6 bases; nucleotides outside the gene matches: 7. Germline CDR1 and CDR2: LGHNA and YSLEER. The DNA of the CDR3 is TGCGCCAGCAGCCAACCGGGACTACCACCCAATGAGCAGTTCTTC. It specifies CASSQPGLPPNEQFF.

A note on this clonotype: One junction end does not reproduce the germline sequence, and a read error may be involved. The chain has TRBV7-2 and TRBJ1-2; D may be TRBD1 (6 bases). Germline CDR1 SGHTA, CDR2 FQGNSA. The CDR3 covers 14 residues. The CDR3 sequence: CASNLDGGGYGYTF. Here the CDR3 DNA reads TGTGCCAGCAACTTAGATGGGGGCGGCTATGGCTACACCTTC.

The chain is built from TRBV4-1 and TRBJ2-2, with D unresolved. V shed 7 bases and J shed 7 bases, with 13 bases lying between them. Germline lookup yields CDR1 MGHRA and CDR2 YSYEKL. This CDR3 is built from 13 residues. The CDR3 DNA follows: TGCGCCAGCACGAACCCCATGGACGGGGAGCTGTTTTTT. This encodes CASTNPMDGELFF.

The chain has TRBV9 and TRBJ2-5; D ambiguous. Trimming took off 3 bases at V and 5 bases at J, with 20 bases between the two ends. CDR1 and CDR2 (germline): SGDLS, YYNGEE. The CDR3 consists of 16 residues. CDR3 sequence: CASSGSSVGAGETQYF. In DNA, the CDR3 is TGTGCCAGCAGCGGGAGTAGTGTGGGCGCTGGGGAGACCCAGTACTTC.

This clonotype was counted between two and nine times. The rearrangement uses TRBV7-2 and TRBJ2-1; no reliable D call. Germline V gene lookup returns CDR1 SGHTA and CDR2 FQGNSA. The V gene lost 3 bases and the J gene lost 8 bases, with 11 bases spanning the gap. The length of the CDR3 is 13 residues. The CDR3 is CASSLRLRHEQFF. The CDR3 nucleotides are TGTGCCAGCAGCTTGAGACTGCGTCATGAGCAGTTCTTC.

A few counts support this clonotype. V usage is TRBV6-2 or TRBV6-3 and J usage is TRBJ2-4; D call uncertain. The V gene's germline CDR1 is MNHEY and CDR2 SVGEGT. The CDR3 runs to 14 residues. V dropped 7 bases and J dropped 0 bases, with 10 bases sitting between them. CDR3 sequence reads: CASTSGLAKNIQYF. The CDR3 nucleotides are TGTGCCAGCACCTCCGGGTTAGCCAAAAACATTCAGTACTTC.

Only a few counts were recorded for this clonotype. The genes are TRBV5-1 and TRBJ2-7; weak D call: TRBD1 (6 bases). CDR1 SGHRS and CDR2 YFSETQ come from the germline V gene. V was clipped by 3 bases and J by 6 bases, with 16 bases between them. The CDR3 runs to 14 residues. This CDR3 is CASSSEGGPAEQYF. CDR3 nucleotide sequence: TGCGCCAGCAGCTCGGAAGGGGGACCGGCCGAGCAGTACTTC.

This clonotype has more than one count but fewer than ten. As DNA, the CDR3 is TGTGCCAGCAGCTTAGCTGGGCAGGGAGGGAGAAACATTCAGTACTTC. Amino acids: CASSLAGQGGRNIQYF. The chain recombines TRBV7-2 with TRBJ2-4; the match to TRBD2 covers 7 bases. The CDR3 contains 16 residues. The V gene's germline CDR1 is SGHTA and CDR2 FQGNSA. Unmatched junction bases numbered 8, after V lost 0 bases and J lost 6 bases.

This clonotype was counted between two and nine times. This chain joins TRBV10-3 and TRBJ2-1; TRBD2 matches at 10 bases. This CDR3 contains 16 residues. J lost 10 bases, V lost 6 bases, and 15 bases had no gene match. Looked up from germline, CDR1 is ENHRY and CDR2 is SYGVKD. The CDR3 sequence: CAISPERTSGGGEQFF. As DNA, the CDR3 is TGTGCCATCAGCCCTGAACGGACTAGCGGAGGTGGAGAGCAGTTCTTC.

This clonotype was counted between two and nine times. The gene calls are TRBV15 and TRBJ1-2, with TRBD1 matching 7 bases. The ends lost 0 bases at V and 8 bases at J; junction bases unmatched: 18. This CDR3 comprises 18 residues. Germline V gives CDR1 LNHNV, CDR2 YYDKDF (reference sequence). CDR3 sequence reads: CATSRDYGGGMGDEGYTF. The CDR3 DNA reads as TGTGCCACCAGCAGAGATTACGGAGGGGGCATGGGCGATGAGGGCTACACCTTC.

This clonotype was seen only a few times. The rearrangement uses TRBV2 and TRBJ2-1, with 9 bases identical to TRBD2. J lost 2 bases, V lost 6 bases, and 5 bases had no gene match. The germline gives CDR1 SNHLY, CDR2 FYNNEI. This CDR3 spans 15 amino acids. CDR3 sequence reads: CASSKLAGPYNEQFF. Written as DNA, the CDR3 is TGTGCCAGCAGCAAACTAGCGGGCCCCTACAATGAGCAGTTCTTC.

This chain joins TRBV6-1 and TRBJ2-2, with D tentatively TRBD1 or TRBD2 (5 bases each). Trimming removed 9 bases from V and 4 bases from J, with 12 bases in between. Germline loops: CDR1 MNHNS, CDR2 SASEGT. This CDR3 has 13 amino acids. This chain's CDR3 is CASSGRATGELFF. CDR3 nucleotide sequence: TGTGCCAGTTCGGGACGGGCCACCGGGGAGCTGTTTTTT.

The chain recombines TRBV7-9 with TRBJ2-2; D may match TRBD1 or TRBD2 (5 bases each). The V and J ends lost 6 bases and 2 bases respectively, with 10 bases between them. Germline values: CDR1 SEHNR, CDR2 FQNEAQ (reference sequence). The CDR3 runs to 14 residues. CDR3 nucleotides: TGTGCCAGCAGGGACGGGACCAACACCGGGGAGCTGTTTTTT. Protein product: CASRDGTNTGELFF.

This clonotype has just one count. This sequence joins TRBV20-1 and TRBJ1-5; the match to TRBD1 covers 10 bases. Germline V gives CDR1 DFQATT, CDR2 SNEGSKA (reference sequence). The V segment lost 1 base and the J segment 4 bases; nucleotides outside the gene matches: 10. The CDR3 runs 17 residues. The CDR3 nucleotides read TGCAGTGCTAGAGGTGGAGACCCGGGACAGGGGAATCAGCCCCAGCATTTT. Its translation: CSARGGDPGQGNQPQHF.

There are a few counts of this clonotype. This chain connects TRBV4-2 to TRBJ2-7; TRBD2 is a possible D gene (6 bases). The CDR3 length is 14 residues. Germline assignment: CDR1 LGHNA and CDR2 YNFKEQ. Trimming removed 1 base at V and 4 bases at J, with 11 bases between. CDR3 protein: CASSQGSGRYEQYF. DNA for the CDR3: TGTGCCAGCAGCCAAGGCTCAGGGAGGTACGAGCAGTACTTC.

V is TRBV19 and J is TRBJ2-2; 8 bases agree with TRBD2. This CDR3 has 16 amino acids. The germline V gene encodes CDR1 LNHDA and CDR2 SQIVND (reference sequence). V lost 7 bases, J lost 4 bases, and 11 bases stayed unmatched. The CDR3 loop reads CASTPRAGGGTGELFF. As DNA, the CDR3 is TGTGCCAGTACCCCAAGGGCGGGAGGCGGCACCGGGGAGCTGTTTTTT.

The J gene is TRBJ2-3, the V gene TRBV20-1; D remains ambiguous. The V and J ends lost 5 bases and 6 bases respectively, with 6 bases between them. Germline values: CDR1 DFQATT, CDR2 SNEGSKA (reference sequence). The CDR3 is 10 amino acids. The CDR3: CSALRDTQYF. The CDR3, as DNA: TGCAGTGCTCTACGTGATACGCAGTATTTT.

Remarks on this clonotype: A read error may produce the germline difference seen at one junction end. The gene calls are TRBV12-3 or TRBV12-4 and TRBJ2-2; 12 nucleotides line up with TRBD1. The CDR3 covers 17 residues. The CDR3 protein is CASSFAGQGAGTGKLFF. Written as DNA, the CDR3 is TGTGCCAGCAGTTTTGCGGGACAGGGGGCTGGTACCGGGAAGCTGTTTTTT.

V is TRBV5-6 and J is TRBJ2-1; either TRBD1 or TRBD2 may fit D (5 bases each). Trimming took 4 bases from V and 7 from J, leaving 18 bases between them. From germline, CDR1 is SGHDT and CDR2 YYEEEE. The CDR3 loop spans 15 amino acids. For the CDR3, the DNA is TGTGCCAGCAGCAACAAGGACATTACGGGAAATGAGCAGTTCTTC. It yields the protein CASSNKDITGNEQFF.

J is TRBJ2-7 and V is TRBV11-2; D is possibly TRBD2 (6 bases). The V end was cut by 3 bases, the J end by 7 bases, with 13 bases between. Germline CDR1 SGHAT, CDR2 FQNNGV. CDR3 length: 13 amino acids. CDR3 nucleotide sequence: TGTGCCAGCAGCTTTCAGACTGGAGGGGAGCAGTACTTC. It codes for CASSFQTGGEQYF.

In this sample, this clonotype turned up a few times. The genes are TRBV20-1 and TRBJ1-2, with 7 bases fitting TRBD1. Germline CDR1 is DFQATT and CDR2 is SNEGSKA (reference sequence). The CDR3 has 13 amino acids. Trimming removed 6 bases from V and 4 bases from J; junction bases left unmatched: 8. The CDR3 DNA is TGCAGTGCGCCCGAACAGGGGAGCTATGGCTACACCTTC. Translated: CSAPEQGSYGYTF.

This clonotype showed up just a few times. The chain carries TRBV11-2 and TRBJ2-2; possibly TRBD2 for D (5 bases). Germline-derived CDR1 and CDR2 are SGHAT and FQNNGV. This CDR3 region has 14 residues. Trimming stripped 5 bases from V and 5 bases from J, with 12 bases between. The CDR3 region is CASSHVPGTGELFF. As DNA, the CDR3 is TGTGCCAGCAGCCATGTACCGGGGACCGGGGAGCTGTTTTTT.

This clonotype has just a few counts. The genes are TRBV5-1 and TRBJ1-5; D is unclear. The germline V gene has CDR1 SGHRS and CDR2 YFSETQ. This CDR3 contains 14 residues. V was pared by 4 bases and J by 8 bases, with 16 bases between. This CDR3 is CASSPGVLGEPQHF. DNA of the CDR3: TGCGCCAGCAGCCCCGGGGTCCTCGGGGAGCCCCAGCATTTT.

This clonotype was detected only a few times. The chain uses TRBV20-1 and TRBJ2-3; no clear D. Germline values: CDR1 DFQATT, CDR2 SNEGSKA (reference sequence). V gave up 4 bases and J gave up 8 bases, with 10 bases separating them. The CDR3 contains 11 residues. For the CDR3, the DNA is TGCAGTGCTACCCCGGCTGGTACGCAGTATTTT. Translating it yields CSATPAGTQYF.

V gene TRBV6-4 combines with J gene TRBJ2-2; perhaps TRBD1 as D (7 bases). CDR3 size: 16 residues. The V end lost 9 bases, the J end lost 3 bases, and 20 bases lay between the germline ends. In germline, CDR1 is MRHNA, CDR2 SNTAGT. The CDR3, as DNA: TGTGCCAGAGTTCATAGGAGGGGGCGAGACACCGGGGAGCTGTTTTTT. Amino acids: CARVHRRGRDTGELFF.

The chain joins TRBV7-2 to TRBJ1-2; the match to TRBD1 covers 9 bases. This CDR3 is built from 15 residues. Germline CDR1 SGHTA, CDR2 FQGNSA. With 6 bases clipped from V and 8 bases from J, the junction kept 13 bases outside the gene matches. The CDR3 protein is CASSRNAGTGSGYTF. Written as DNA, the CDR3 is TGTGCCAGCAGTCGAAACGCCGGGACAGGGAGCGGCTACACCTTC.